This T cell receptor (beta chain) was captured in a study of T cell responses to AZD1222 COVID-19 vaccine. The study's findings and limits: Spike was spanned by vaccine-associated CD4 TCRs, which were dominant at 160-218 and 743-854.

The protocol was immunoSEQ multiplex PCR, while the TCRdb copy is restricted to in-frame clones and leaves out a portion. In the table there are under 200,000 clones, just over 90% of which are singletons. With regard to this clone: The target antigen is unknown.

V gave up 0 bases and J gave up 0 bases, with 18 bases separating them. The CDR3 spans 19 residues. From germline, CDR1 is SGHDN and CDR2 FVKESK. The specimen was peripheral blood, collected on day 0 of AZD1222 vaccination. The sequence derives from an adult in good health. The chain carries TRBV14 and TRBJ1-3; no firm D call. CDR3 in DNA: TGTGCCAGCAGCCAAGAACCGTTCCTTCCTCTTTACTCTGGAAACACCATATATTTT. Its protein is CASSQEPFLPLYSGNTIYF.